This T cell receptor beta chain was found in a study of blood T cell repertoires in COVID-19. Study at large: T cells, B-cell-depleted T cells, or PBMCs supplied cDNA or gDNA.

CDR3 size: 17 residues. V was cut by 0 bases and J by 1 base, with 10 bases left in between. Per germline, CDR1 LNHNV and CDR2 YYDKDF (reference sequence). How the authors handled the data: By means of reference gene primer amplification, nucleated cell counts were estimated. Profiled with immunoSEQ multiplex PCR; TCRdb holds only in-frame clones, not every one. That table supplies the V and J calls and clone size; D and trimming were determined from the DNA. The sample contains 300,000 to 400,000 clones, around 86% of which appear only once. This sequence originates from a woman aged 45-65 years with COVID-19, enrolled during active disease. This rearrangement joins TRBV15 to TRBJ2-6; D may be TRBD2 (5 bases). The sample was peripheral blood. CDR3 loop: CATSRDRGLSGANVLTF. CDR3 in DNA: TGTGCCACCAGCAGAGATCGGGGTTTATCTGGGGCCAACGTCCTGACTTTC. Variable domain in full (rest from reference TRBV15 and TRBJ2-6): DAMVIQNPRYQVTQFGKPVTLSCSQTLNHNVMYWYQQKSSQAPKLLFHYYDKDFNNEADTPDNFQSRRPNTSFCFLDIRSPGLGDTAMYLCATSRDRGLSGANVLTFGAGSRLTVL.